Sequencing of this T cell receptor (beta chain) was carried out in a study of T cells expressing NK-cell markers (TCRdb year 2020). Regarding the study in general: TCR beta-chain repertoires were profiled in sorted CD3+CD56+NKG2C+, CD3+CD56+NKG2C- and CD3+CD56-NKG2C+ T-cell subsets from several donors. Of the eight sequenced donors, seven were found to be HCMV-seropositive and one was found to be HCMV-seronegative. All eight donors whose samples were sequenced were randomly selected healthy volunteers, three of them men and five women. Illumina HiSeq 2000/2500, MiSeq or NextSeq was used to sequence libraries as 2 x 150 bp reads.

Here is what the overall study found, with its caveats: It remained unclear whether the expanded NKG2C-expressing T cell clones were specific for HCMV antigens. In six donors, the dominant CD3+CD56+NKG2C+ clonotypes ranked among the top 10 CD8+ clonotypes, making up roughly 1.0-7.5% of CD8+ T cells. Those dominant clonotypes were again the most abundant among CD3+CD56-NKG2C+ cells in a few donors, at roughly 25-65%.

The CDR3 measures 15 amino acids from cysteine to phenylalanine. The entry carries no DNA sequence. The CDR1 and CDR2 encoded by the germline V gene are SGHVS and FNYEAQ. Concerning this clonotype itself: Its specific antigen is unknown.

Sequenced using an Illumina HiSeq 2000. TCR beta cDNA libraries were made by 5'RACE template switching that added a universal primer site and unique molecular identifiers. cDNA synthesis was primed from the TCR beta constant segment and was followed by two successive PCR amplification steps. Per the authors' processing: MIGEC was used to demultiplex reads and group reads by UMI, and MiTCR was used to assemble and quantify clonotypes. To remove erroneous sequences, TCR cDNA sequences were retained only when supported by two or more reads. The tcR package was used for downstream repertoire analysis, and clonotypes were matched across fractions by CDR3 nucleotide sequence plus V segment. VDJmatch was used to annotate antigen specificity against VDJdb, with one amino acid substitution allowed in CDR3. The reads were reprocessed in TCRdb, with one entry per CDR3 protein sequence and no accompanying DNA. These V and J calls are TCRdb output, not the study's own analysis. The table held for this sample gives under 500,000 distinct CDR3 sequences. The ten largest clones take up 7.3% of the sample.

HCMV serostatus was determined by detecting HCMV-specific IgG in serum with a commercial ELISA kit. Peripheral blood mononuclear cells were isolated from blood by Ficoll density gradient centrifugation. The clonotype was recovered from a woman aged 18 to 69 in good health. The chain employs TRBV7-6 and TRBJ2-2. The specimen sequenced was blood T cells: a sorted CD56 or NKG2C T cell subset, CD4+ or CD8+ T cells, or bulk PBMC T cells (not recorded which). The CDR3 protein sequence reads: CASRKAGANTGELFF.